Below, one TCR beta chain is given with its context. This CDR3 region has 14 residues. CDR1 is MNHEY, CDR2 SMNVEV, per germline (reference sequence). V shed 9 bases, J shed 5 bases, and the junction held 8 bases outside the gene matches. The sample belongs to a study of blood T cell repertoires in COVID-19. The method was immunoSEQ multiplex PCR; TCRdb's version includes in-frame clones alone and lacks a portion of them. Of approximately 230,000 clones listed, roughly 79% are singletons. The material sequenced was PBMCs or T cells enriched from blood (not recorded which). This chain joins TRBV27 and TRBJ1-1, with 11 positions matching TRBD1. This clonotype originated in a man aged 40-49 years who had recovered from COVID-19. CDR3 loop: CASRTGGARTEAFF. The CDR3 DNA sequence: TGTGCCAGTCGGACAGGGGGCGCGAGGACTGAAGCTTTCTTT.